This T cell receptor (beta chain) was observed in a study of T cell responses to AZD1222 COVID-19 vaccine. Produced via immunoSEQ multiplex PCR; TCRdb's table is partial and in-frame only. The sample shows some 150,000 clones, approximately 91% of them seen only once. Overall study findings and caveats: Spike-wide vaccine-associated CD4 TCRs dominated at 160-218 and 743-854. Donors were largely white British and mainly female; clonal diversity was possibly underestimated. Every sample of the repertoires postdated the peak T cell response.

CDR1 and CDR2 (germline): SGHAT, FQNNGV. This CDR3 has 13 residues. The V end lost 3 bases, the J end lost 1 base, and 6 bases lay between the germline ends. Note on this clone: Its target is unknown.

Second-dose intervals of approximately 4 or approximately 12 weeks were pooled. This TCR derives from an adult who received the AZD1222 COVID-19 vaccine. Sequencing used peripheral blood, obtained 28 days after the second AZD1222 dose. The chain joins TRBV11-2 to TRBJ1-1; D possibly corresponds to TRBD1 (6 bases). CDR3 sequence: CASSLTGNTEAFF. The CDR3 DNA follows: TGTGCCAGCAGCTTGACAGGGAACACTGAAGCTTTCTTT.